Shown below are 29 T cell receptor beta chains from a single sample sequenced in a study of blood T cells in healthy people across ages. A J-beta primer mix and a sample-barcoded 5' primer were used in a second PCR of about 6 to 12 cycles. TCRdb re-called the 5' RACE reads with MiXCR, one entry per CDR3 protein. The table shows 780,000 or so distinct CDR3 sequences, with roughly 25% occurring only once. This sample was shared with a second study, whose subject was T cells of mothers and their children.

The sample comprised blood. The source is a boy younger than 18 in good health.

The V call is TRBV24-1, the J call TRBJ2-6; D is uncertain. In germline, CDR1 is KGHDR, CDR2 SFDVKD. V dropped 9 bases and J dropped 0 bases, with 5 bases sitting between them. This CDR3 is 13 amino acids long. The CDR3: CATSFSGANVLTF. The CDR3 DNA is TGTGCCACCTCCTTCTCTGGGGCCAACGTCCTGACTTTC.

The V and J genes are TRBV29-1 and TRBJ2-1; D is possibly TRBD1 or TRBD2 (6 bases each). Trimming pared 3 bases from V and 8 bases from J, leaving 14 bases between. The V gene's germline CDR1 is SQVTM and CDR2 ANQGSEA. This CDR3 spans 13 amino acids. The CDR3 loop is CSVDEGGEDEQFF. The DNA for the CDR3 is TGCAGCGTTGATGAGGGGGGTGAGGATGAGCAGTTCTTC.

The chain carries TRBV5-1 and TRBJ2-1, with 9 bases matching TRBD2. V lost 5 bases, J lost 7 bases, and 10 bases stayed unmatched. Germline loops: CDR1 SGHRS, CDR2 YFSETQ. The CDR3 has 15 residues. The CDR3 loop reads CASSYTSGSPNEQFF. CDR3 bases: TGCGCCAGCAGTTACACTAGCGGGTCGCCTAATGAGCAGTTCTTC.

J is TRBJ2-5 and V is TRBV18; D might be TRBD1 (5 bases). The CDR3 runs 14 residues. Trimming took 0 bases from V and 4 from J, leaving 9 bases between them. Germline assignment: CDR1 KGHSH and CDR2 LQKENI. The chain's CDR3 is CASSPPQGLETQYF. CDR3 DNA: TGTGCCAGCTCACCACCTCAGGGCCTAGAGACCCAGTACTTC.

The chain employs TRBV6-1 and TRBJ2-3; the match to TRBD1 covers 8 bases. The CDR3 totals 17 residues. Trimming removed 6 bases from V and 4 bases from J; junction bases left unmatched: 15. Germline V CDR1 and CDR2: MNHNS, SASEGT. The CDR3 loop is CASSRTGTIASPDTQYF. The CDR3 DNA sequence: TGTGCCAGCAGCCGGACAGGGACCATAGCTAGCCCAGATACGCAGTATTTT.

The chain is built from TRBV24-1 and TRBJ1-2; 9 bases line up with TRBD1. The CDR3 loop spans 17 amino acids. J was trimmed by 6 bases and V by 4 bases; bases with no gene match: 14. Germline CDR1 KGHDR, CDR2 SFDVKD. Written as DNA, the CDR3 is TGTGCCACCAGTGACAAATTGGCGGGACAGGGAAGTGATGGCTACACCTTC. It codes for CATSDKLAGQGSDGYTF.

The chain joins TRBV10-3 to TRBJ1-1; D uncertain. Germline CDR1 is ENHRY and CDR2 is SYGVKD. This CDR3 has 13 residues. V lost 0 bases and J lost 0, with 2 bases in between. CDR3 protein: CAISESVNTEAFF. As DNA, the CDR3 is TGTGCCATCAGTGAGTCAGTGAACACTGAAGCTTTCTTT.

At least ten counts were recorded for this clonotype. This rearrangement joins TRBV7-9 to TRBJ2-3; TRBD1 agrees at 7 bases. The CDR3 has 16 amino acids. V shed 6 bases and J 4 bases; nucleotides not matched to a gene: 13. The germline CDR1 and CDR2 sequences are SEHNR and FQNEAQ (reference sequence). The CDR3 reads CASRDGQALYADTQYF. CDR3 DNA sequence: TGTGCCAGCAGGGACGGACAGGCTTTGTATGCAGATACGCAGTATTTT.

This clonotype was counted only a few times. The chain couples TRBV9 to TRBJ1-1, with D possibly TRBD1 on 5 matching bases. The length of the CDR3 is 15 residues. Between the trimmed V and J ends, which lost 0 bases and 3 bases, there was a span of 12 bases. Germline CDR1 and CDR2: SGDLS and YYNGEE. DNA for the CDR3: TGTGCCAGCAGCGTAGAGGGGAGGTCGGACACTGAAGCTTTCTTT. As protein: CASSVEGRSDTEAFF.

The rearrangement links TRBV9 to TRBJ2-7; TRBD1 agrees at 7 bases. Germline V gene lookup returns CDR1 SGDLS and CDR2 YYNGEE. Trimming at V came to 4 bases and at J to 3 bases, leaving 7 bases not matched to a gene. CDR3 length: 14 residues. CDR3: CASSSAGTDYEQYF. The CDR3 region has the DNA TGTGCCAGCAGCTCCGCCGGGACAGACTACGAGCAGTACTTC.

The V call is TRBV7-9, the J call TRBJ1-2, with 8 bases identical to TRBD1. This CDR3 is 15 amino acids long. The germline V gene encodes CDR1 SEHNR and CDR2 FQNEAQ (reference sequence). The trim removed 5 bases at V and 2 bases at J, leaving 7 bases unmatched. Here the CDR3 reads CASSAKGQENYGYTF. The CDR3 DNA reads TGTGCCAGCAGCGCCAAGGGACAGGAGAACTATGGCTACACCTTC.

The V and J genes are TRBV7-9 and TRBJ1-4; no clear D. Between the trimmed V and J ends, which lost 1 base and 4 bases, there was a span of 7 bases. The CDR3 consists of 14 residues. Germline-derived CDR1 and CDR2 are SEHNR and FQNEAQ (reference sequence). The CDR3 sequence: CASSLVSYNEKLFF. The CDR3 bases are TGTGCCAGCAGCTTAGTCTCGTATAATGAAAAACTGTTTTTT. Filled out from reference TRBV7-9 and TRBJ1-4, the complete variable domain reads DTGVSQNPRHKITKRGQNVTFRCDPISEHNRLYWYRQTLGQGPEFLTYFQNEAQLEKSRLLSDRFSAERPKGSFSTLEIQRTEQGDSAMYLCASSLVSYNEKLFFGSGTQLSVL.

This clonotype was recorded a few times. The chain uses TRBV27 and TRBJ2-7; D gene uncertain. Trimming shortened V by 5 bases and J by 7 bases, and 9 bases separated the two germline ends. This CDR3 is built from 11 residues. CDR1 and CDR2 from the germline V gene are MNHEY and SMNVEV (reference sequence). CDR3 amino acids: CASSPQEEQYF. The CDR3 nucleotides read TGTGCCAGCAGTCCCCAGGAGGAGCAGTACTTC.

A few counts support this clonotype. This rearrangement joins TRBV29-1 to TRBJ2-7, with D tentatively TRBD1 (6 bases). Trimming left V 6 bases short and J 2 bases short, with 14 bases between. The CDR3 covers 13 residues. The germline CDR1 and CDR2 sequences are SQVTM and ANQGSEA. CDR3 region: CSVRTVLTYEQYF. CDR3 DNA sequence: TGCAGCGTAAGGACAGTCCTCACCTACGAGCAGTACTTC.

There are a few counts of this clonotype. This CDR3 is missing its conserved last phenylalanine or tryptophan, likely due to a read error. The chain employs TRBV28 and TRBJ2-7; a possible D gene is TRBD1 (5 bases). Germline V gene sequence: CDR1 MDHEN, CDR2 SYDVKM. This CDR3 has 16 residues. V was shortened by 5 bases and J by 4 bases, with 21 bases between the two germline ends. The CDR3 DNA follows: TGTGCCAGCAGTGGGTGGCGGCGCAGGGTATCGTACGAGCAGTACTCC. Translation gives CASSGWRRRVSYEQYS.

This clonotype appeared a single time. The rearrangement uses TRBV28 and TRBJ2-5; the D gene is possibly TRBD1 (6 bases). The CDR3 length is 14 residues. Germline V gives CDR1 MDHEN, CDR2 SYDVKM. Trimming removed 6 bases from V and 4 bases from J, with 15 bases in between. CDR3: CASSKRQVRETQYF. The CDR3 DNA sequence: TGTGCCAGCAGCAAGAGACAGGTCCGAGAGACCCAGTACTTC. The full variable domain, completed using reference TRBV28 and TRBJ2-5, is DVKVTQSSRYLVKRTGEKVFLECVQDMDHENMFWYRQDPGLGLRLIYFSYDVKMKEKGDIPEGYSVSREKKERFSLILESASTNQTSMYLCASSKRQVRETQYFGPGTRLLVL.

The rearrangement links TRBV30 to TRBJ1-1; weak D call: TRBD1 (5 bases). The CDR3 is 17 amino acids. Germline-derived CDR1 and CDR2 are GTSNPN and SVGIG (reference sequence). Trimming stripped 4 bases from V and 6 bases from J, with 27 bases between. The CDR3 sequence: CAWMVGGASSRFPEAFF. DNA for the CDR3: TGTGCCTGGATGGTAGGAGGGGCGTCCTCTCGTTTCCCTGAAGCTTTCTTT.

This clonotype was seen a handful of times. The chain is built from TRBV7-2 and TRBJ2-5; D may be TRBD1 or TRBD2 (6 bases each). Germline assignment: CDR1 SGHTA and CDR2 FQGNSA. The CDR3 is 14 amino acids. With 5 bases removed from V and 5 bases from J, the gap between germline ends came to 15 bases. The CDR3 region has the DNA TGTGCCAGCAGCGTAGGGGGGTTGAGGGAGACCCAGTACTTC. As protein: CASSVGGLRETQYF.

The CDR3 loop reads CASSLGYGSELFF. CDR3 bases: TGTGCCAGCAGTTTAGGGTACGGTTCGGAACTGTTTTTT. The V gene is TRBV28, the J gene TRBJ1-4; D remains unclear. The germline V and J ends were trimmed by 2 bases and 12 bases, with 13 bases remaining between them. This CDR3 region has 13 residues. Germline CDR1 MDHEN, CDR2 SYDVKM.

In this sample, this clonotype turned up many times. The V call is TRBV6-1, the J call TRBJ2-1; TRBD1 aligns across 9 bases. This CDR3 has 15 amino acids. With 4 bases clipped from V and 6 bases from J, the junction kept 7 bases outside the gene matches. Germline-derived CDR1 and CDR2 are MNHNS and SASEGT. The CDR3 loop is CASSARTGEGNEQFF. In DNA form, the CDR3 reads TGTGCCAGCAGTGCCCGGACAGGGGAGGGCAATGAGCAGTTCTTC.

The rearrangement uses TRBV7-2 and TRBJ2-1, with 8 bases that match TRBD1. With 5 bases clipped from V and 2 bases from J, the junction kept 17 bases outside the gene matches. The CDR3 is made up of 19 amino acids. Looked up from germline, CDR1 is SGHTA and CDR2 is FQGNSA. The CDR3 DNA follows: TGTGCCAGCAGCCGGAAGACAGGGGTGGGTTTGCTCACCTACAATGAGCAGTTCTTC. This translates into CASSRKTGVGLLTYNEQFF. The whole variable domain, remainder taken from reference TRBV7-2 and TRBJ2-1, is GAGVSQSPSNKVTEKGKDVELRCDPISGHTALYWYRQSLGQGLEFLIYFQGNSAPDKSGLPSDRFSAERTGGSVSTLTIQRTQQEDSAVYLCASSRKTGVGLLTYNEQFFGPGTRLTVL.

The chain joins TRBV20-1 to TRBJ1-2, with D uncertain. The CDR3 contains 14 residues. Trimming stripped 5 bases from V and 2 bases from J, with 15 bases between. Per germline, CDR1 DFQATT and CDR2 SNEGSKA (reference sequence). The CDR3 region has the DNA TGCAGTGCTTCCTCCTGGCAGCGCAACTATGGCTACACCTTC. Encoded protein: CSASSWQRNYGYTF.

The gene calls are TRBV7-6 and TRBJ2-3, with D perhaps given as TRBD1 or TRBD2 (5 bases each). CDR1 and CDR2 from the germline V gene are SGHVS and FNYEAQ. The CDR3 has 15 residues. V gave up 5 bases and J gave up 5 bases, with 17 bases separating them. Here the CDR3 reads CASSARDGGIDTQYF. The CDR3 coding sequence is TGTGCCAGCAGCGCCCGGGACGGAGGTATAGATACGCAGTATTTT.

In its sample, this clonotype was seen many times. J is TRBJ1-1 and V is TRBV5-4; tentatively, D is TRBD1 (5 bases). CDR1 and CDR2 from the germline V gene are SGHNT and YYREEE (reference sequence). The length of the CDR3 is 14 residues. Trimming took 4 bases from V and 4 from J, leaving 14 bases between them. CDR3 loop: CASSGGGGVTEAFF. CDR3 coding DNA: TGTGCCAGCAGCGGGGGGGGAGGGGTCACTGAAGCTTTCTTT.

V usage is TRBV2 and J usage is TRBJ1-1, with a tentative D call TRBD1 (6 bases). Germline V gene lookup returns CDR1 SNHLY and CDR2 FYNNEI. The CDR3 sequence is 13 residues long. The V end was cut by 4 bases, the J end by 3 bases, with 9 bases between. CDR3 loop: CASSGSGDTEAFF. DNA for the CDR3: TGTGCCAGCAGTGGTTCAGGGGACACTGAAGCTTTCTTT.

This clonotype has only a few counts. The chain combines TRBV18 with TRBJ1-3; D gene ambiguous. The germline V and J ends were trimmed by 3 bases and 0 bases, with 15 bases remaining between them. The CDR3 sequence is 17 residues long. Looked up from germline, CDR1 is KGHSH and CDR2 is LQKENI. The CDR3 here is CASSPFSPDSSGNTIYF. CDR3 in DNA: TGTGCCAGCTCACCTTTTTCCCCGGATTCCTCTGGAAACACCATATATTTT.

The chain joins TRBV28 to TRBJ2-5; unclear D gene. Trimming took 1 base from V and 5 from J, leaving 11 bases between them. CDR1 MDHEN and CDR2 SYDVKM come from the germline V gene. The CDR3 covers 14 residues. The CDR3 region is CASSLFIAAETQYF. As DNA, the CDR3 is TGTGCCAGCAGTTTATTTATAGCCGCTGAGACCCAGTACTTC.

On this clonotype: One end of the junction varies from germline; a read error may be responsible. V is TRBV20-1 and J is TRBJ2-1; TRBD1 aligns across 9 bases. The CDR3 loop spans 9 amino acids. From germline, CDR1 is DFQATT and CDR2 SNEGSKA (reference sequence). The CDR3 loop reads CSADRGTDF. The CDR3, as DNA: TGCAGTGCGGACAGGGGCACGGACTTC.

Many counts were recorded for this clonotype. The chain combines TRBV27 with TRBJ1-5, with D unresolved. The CDR3 covers 13 residues. Trimming removed 6 bases from V and 0 bases from J, with 6 bases in between. Germline CDR1 is MNHEY and CDR2 is SMNVEV (reference sequence). As DNA, the CDR3 is TGTGCCAGCAGCCCATATAGCAATCAGCCCCAGCATTTT. It yields the protein CASSPYSNQPQHF.